This T cell receptor beta chain was sequenced in a study of cytomegalovirus exposure and HLA in healthy donors (dated by TCRdb to 2016 to 2017). As for the study more broadly: A later analysis indicated that the roughly 130 validation repertoires were generated on the platform also employed for the approximately 690 repertoires of the first cohort. The aim of the study was to test whether cataloging public T cell receptors could identify signatures of past pathogen exposure. Besides the first cohort of approximately 670 subjects, a separate validation cohort made up of roughly 130 different subjects was used. To predict cytomegalovirus infection status, the study combined high-throughput TCR immunosequencing, statistical association of individual TCRs with disease status, and machine learning.

Comment on this clone: Its antigen is still unknown. Per-nucleotide qualities are absent, and no much larger clonotype sits a single base away.

The donors belonged to the validation cohort of approximately 130 subjects, which was separate from the approximately 700-subject first cohort. Library creation used the immunoSEQ multiplex PCR assay. Concerning the study's data processing: A statistical classification framework was built to diagnose cytomegalovirus status from the catalog of TCR beta chain sequences. This immuneACCESS table, as held by TCRdb, lists in-frame sequences with V and J called but not all clones. Of the missing ones, under half trace to an unresolved V gene in checked studies; the others have no known cause. That table supplies the V and J calls and clone size; D and trimming were determined from the DNA. The sample has 45,000 to 65,000 clones on record, approximately 89% of them singletons. The top ten constitute around 9.2% of the sample. Broad study findings and their caveats: A total of 150 to 200 TCR beta chains were listed by the study as associated with cytomegalovirus. Most TCR sequences were seen in very few donors, while some public TCRs were found in many individuals. In a later analysis, TCRs clustered in the first cohort were found to also tend to co-occur in the roughly 130 validation repertoires, with about 93% of cluster scores above 0. Cytomegalovirus status was reported to be diagnosed by the classifier with high specificity and sensitivity in both the original and validation cohorts. All 110 or so repertoires were used to score co-occurrence in the validation cohort in a later analysis, because that analysis had no HLA typing for the cohort. A few of the identified cytomegalovirus-associated TCR beta chains were confirmed in vitro to be specific for cytomegalovirus antigens. The authors suggested that the approach could potentially be generalized to other disease states and immunological phenotypes.

What was sequenced was PBMCs. This receptor was identified in a woman under 30 in good health and CMV-seropositive.

CDR3 sequence: CASSLVGDNEQFF. The nucleotide sequence is TGTGCCAGCAGCTTAGTCGGGGACAATGAGCAGTTCTTC. This sequence uses TRBV7-8 and TRBJ2-1; the best D guess is TRBD2, with 5 bases matching. Looking up the germline V gene yields CDR1 SGHVS and CDR2 FQNEAQ. V and J lose 1 base and 5 bases, and a span of 6 bases separates them. The CDR3 numbers 13 residues from cysteine through phenylalanine. CDR3 DNA is the only sequence kept; it has 39 bases, read in frame from the first base. Full variable domain (CDR3 extended with the reference TRBV7-8 and TRBJ2-1 proteins): GAGVSQSPRYKVAKRGQDVALRCDPISGHVSLFWYQQALGQGPEFLTYFQNEAQLDKSGLPSDRFFAERPEGSVSTLKIQRTQQEDSAVYLCASSLVGDNEQFFGPGTRLTVL.